The rows below give T cell receptor beta chains drawn from one sample of a study of blood T cell repertoires in COVID-19. Profiling relied on immunoSEQ multiplex PCR, and the TCRdb table lists in-frame clones only, not all of them. Counted here are approximately 120,000 clones, more than 65% occurring once; the ten biggest clones make up over 2%. The source material was peripheral blood. The receptors originated from a woman between 65 and 79 years old with acute or convalescent COVID-19. CDR3s leave out the opening cysteine and the closing phenylalanine or tryptophan.

TRBV3-1/TRBV3-2,TRBJ2-7,ASSQATGGYEQY
TRBV6-5,TRBJ2-7,ASSHTSYEQY
TRBV6-5,TRBJ2-1,ASSYRSSYNEQF
TRBV19,TRBJ1-2,ASSFGTRDGYT
TRBV6-5,TRBJ2-5,ASRQGFAGTQY
TRBV13,TRBJ2-7,ASSSTRESSYEQY
TRBV28,TRBJ1-2,ASSTGMNGYT
TRBV4-1,TRBJ2-3,ASSQDVLAGAGDTQY
TRBV7-2,TRBJ2-7,ASSLNPGATYEQY
TRBV7-8,TRBJ1-3,ASSYLTGVFGNTIY
TRBV5-1,TRBJ2-5,ASSPGQPETQY
TRBV28,TRBJ1-6,ASSPGTGGSPLH
TRBV9,TRBJ2-5,ASSAAPSGGAPETQY
TRBV6-2/TRBV6-3,TRBJ2-7,ASSSDRYEQY
TRBV6-5,TRBJ1-2,ASSYSGGNYGYT
TRBV6-5,TRBJ2-7,ASRPGGPAYEQY
TRBV19,TRBJ1-1,ASSLGMGKGHTEAF
TRBV20-1,TRBJ1-2,SASYGDRGDYGYT
TRBV9,TRBJ2-7,ASSVEPDRRFYEQY
TRBV10-2,TRBJ1-5,ASSVAGGQPQH
TRBV6-5,TRBJ2-4,ASMGGAKNIQY
TRBV6-4,TRBJ1-1,ASSEGANTEAF
TRBV2,TRBJ2-7,ASSLQGTSYEQY
TRBV6-5,TRBJ1-2,ASRTPHRNYGYT
TRBV30,TRBJ1-1,AWRGGGSGTEAF
TRBV4-1,TRBJ1-2,ASSQDLRRGDGYT
TRBV5-1,TRBJ2-3,ASSLGRDTRTDTQY
TRBV3-1/TRBV3-2,TRBJ1-2,ASSHLGQMDGYT
TRBV10-2,TRBJ1-6,ASSESGQGGSPLH
TRBV6-5,TRBJ2-3,ASSPAGDTQY
TRBV6-2/TRBV6-3,TRBJ1-3,ASSSRGNTIY
TRBV19,TRBJ2-7,ASTGGNEQY
TRBV6-2/TRBV6-3,TRBJ2-1,ASSYSPPSGIYNEQF
TRBV5-4,TRBJ1-6,ASTYRGYNSPLH
TRBV7-8,TRBJ1-5,ASSLVQAPGPQH
TRBV29-1,TRBJ2-5,SVLRGSETQY
TRBV7-8,TRBJ1-2,ASSPGDNYGYT
TRBV4-1,TRBJ2-2,ASSQDRQGAQSGELF
TRBV19,TRBJ2-3,ASSPQGGTQY
TRBV4-1,TRBJ2-7,ASSHPAAQGDEQY
TRBV27,TRBJ1-1,ASSFQGRTEAF
TRBV6-5,TRBJ2-7,ASSPGGSYEQY
TRBV5-4,TRBJ2-7,ASSRDLSVYEQY
TRBV3-1/TRBV3-2,TRBJ2-3,ASSPRTSPTDTQY
TRBV5-6,TRBJ2-3,ASRAPRGTQY